This TCR beta chain originates from a study of cytomegalovirus exposure and HLA in healthy donors. Study outcomes and limitations: Equally common other TCR beta chains were less clonally expanded than HLA-associated ones, a later analysis found.

This PCR relied on a set of 60 Vbeta primers and 13 Jbeta primers. Assay: immunoSEQ multiplex PCR; the TCRdb copy retains only in-frame clones and omits some. Of around 130,000 clones listed, around three quarters are singletons. Of note for this clone: Its target is unknown.

The CDR3 is made up of 14 amino acids. Germline V gene sequence: CDR1 ENHRY, CDR2 SYGVKD. Unmatched junction bases numbered 7, after V lost 3 bases and J lost 8 bases. The sample taken for sequencing was PBMCs. The gene calls are TRBV10-3 and TRBJ2-1; TRBD2 matches 7 bases. This TCR was recovered from a man between 18 and 29 years old in good health and CMV-seropositive. The CDR3 loop reads CAISDSGAVDEQFF. The CDR3 coding sequence is TGTGCCATCAGTGACAGCGGGGCTGTAGATGAGCAGTTCTTC.